These 6 T cell receptor beta chains were all obtained from the same sample, sequenced in a study of control samples from healthy donors and cancer patients. Using immunoSEQ multiplex PCR, the repertoire was profiled, and TCRdb retains in-frame clones only, with some absent. Of about 75,000 clones listed, 94% are singletons. Sequencing used blood. These receptors came from a woman aged 40 to 50 in good health.

The J gene is TRBJ2-7, the V gene TRBV12-3 or TRBV12-4; perhaps TRBD1 as D (5 bases). The CDR3 covers 12 residues. Trimming stripped 5 bases from V and 10 bases from J, with 15 bases between. The CDR3 DNA reads TGTGCCAGCAGTCCCATGGGCAGGGTACAGTACTTC. It codes for CASSPMGRVQYF.

The chain couples TRBV10-2 to TRBJ1-1, with unresolved D. V lost 6 bases and J 0 bases, leaving 5 bases between the germline ends. This CDR3 spans 12 amino acids. Germline CDR1 reads WSHSY; CDR2 reads SAAADI. The CDR3 coding sequence is TGCGCCAGCAGGAGCATGAACACTGAAGCTTTCTTT. Its protein is CASRSMNTEAFF.

V is TRBV7-9 and J is TRBJ2-1; 12 nucleotides match TRBD2. J lost 6 bases, V lost 5 bases, and 5 bases had no gene match. CDR1 SEHNR and CDR2 FQNEAQ come from the germline V gene (reference sequence). This CDR3 is 15 amino acids long. The CDR3 coding sequence is TGTGCCAGCAGCCGCACGACTAGCGGGGGCAATGAGCAGTTCTTC. Its translation is CASSRTTSGGNEQFF.

This clone was seen once. The J gene is TRBJ1-1, the V gene TRBV19; D not resolved. V was clipped by 5 bases and J by 10 bases, with 11 bases between them. Germline CDR1 and CDR2: LNHDA and SQIVND (reference sequence). This CDR3 region has 11 residues. In nucleotides, the CDR3 is TGTGCCAGTAGTCGGGCATGGGTAGCTTTCTTT. Translated, it gives CASSRAWVAFF.

The chain couples TRBV29-1 to TRBJ1-2, with D perhaps TRBD1 (5 bases). Trimming stripped 6 bases from V and 1 base from J, with 9 bases between. Germline-derived CDR1 and CDR2 are SQVTM and ANQGSEA. This CDR3 has 12 amino acids. CDR3 DNA: TGCAGCGTCACAGGTGTTAACTATGGCTACACCTTC. This sequence encodes CSVTGVNYGYTF. The entire variable domain, with the rest obtained from reference TRBV29-1 and TRBJ1-2, is as follows: SAVISQKPSRDICQRGTSLTIQCQVDSQVTMMFWYRQQPGQSLTLIATANQGSEATYESGFVIDKFPISRPNLTFSTLTVSNMSPEDSSIYLCSVTGVNYGYTFGSGTRLTVV.

This chain joins TRBV6-1 and TRBJ1-6, with D maybe TRBD1 (5 bases). V was clipped by 0 bases and J by 7 bases, with 10 bases between them. CDR1 is MNHNS, CDR2 SASEGT, per germline. This CDR3 is 15 amino acids long. CDR3 DNA sequence: TGTGCCAGCAGTGAAGCGGCGGGGGGGAATTCACCCCTCCACTTT. This gives the protein CASSEAAGGNSPLHF.